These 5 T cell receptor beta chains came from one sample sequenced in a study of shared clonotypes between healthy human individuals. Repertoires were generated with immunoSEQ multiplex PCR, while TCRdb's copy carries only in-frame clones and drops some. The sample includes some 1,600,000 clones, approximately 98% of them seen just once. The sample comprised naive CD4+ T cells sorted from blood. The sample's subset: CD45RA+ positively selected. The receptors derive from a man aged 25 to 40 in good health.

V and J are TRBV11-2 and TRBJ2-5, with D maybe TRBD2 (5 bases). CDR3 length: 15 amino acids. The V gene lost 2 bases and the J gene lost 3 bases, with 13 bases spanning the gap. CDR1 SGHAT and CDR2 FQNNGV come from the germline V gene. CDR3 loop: CASSLSRAGEETQYF. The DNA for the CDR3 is TGTGCCAGCAGCTTAAGTCGCGCGGGCGAAGAGACCCAGTACTTC.

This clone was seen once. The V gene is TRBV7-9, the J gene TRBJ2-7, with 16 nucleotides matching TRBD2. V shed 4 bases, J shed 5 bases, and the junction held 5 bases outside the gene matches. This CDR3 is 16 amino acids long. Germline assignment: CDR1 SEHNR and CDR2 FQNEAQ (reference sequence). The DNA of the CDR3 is TGTGCCAGCAGCTCCGGGACTAGCGGGAGGGCCCACGAGCAGTACTTC. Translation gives CASSSGTSGRAHEQYF.

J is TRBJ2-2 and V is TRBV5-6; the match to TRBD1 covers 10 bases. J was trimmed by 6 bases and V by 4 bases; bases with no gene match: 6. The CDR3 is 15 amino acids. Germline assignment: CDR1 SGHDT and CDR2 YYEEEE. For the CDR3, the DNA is TGTGCCAGCAGCAAGGGACAGGGGTGGGCCGGGGAGCTGTTTTTT. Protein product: CASSKGQGWAGELFF.

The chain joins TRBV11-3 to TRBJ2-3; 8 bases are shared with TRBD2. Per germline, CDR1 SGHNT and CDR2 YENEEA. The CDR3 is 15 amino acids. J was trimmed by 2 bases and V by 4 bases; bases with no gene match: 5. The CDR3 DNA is TGTGCCAGCAGCTCTGGCGGGGGGACCACAGATACGCAGTATTTT. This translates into CASSSGGGTTDTQYF.

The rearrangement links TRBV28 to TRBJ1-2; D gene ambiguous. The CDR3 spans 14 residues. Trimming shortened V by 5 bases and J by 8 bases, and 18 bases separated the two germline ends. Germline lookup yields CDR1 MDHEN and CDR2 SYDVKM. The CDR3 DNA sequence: TGTGCCAGCAGTAGCCGATACCGAAAGAGGGGCTACACCTTC. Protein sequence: CASSSRYRKRGYTF.